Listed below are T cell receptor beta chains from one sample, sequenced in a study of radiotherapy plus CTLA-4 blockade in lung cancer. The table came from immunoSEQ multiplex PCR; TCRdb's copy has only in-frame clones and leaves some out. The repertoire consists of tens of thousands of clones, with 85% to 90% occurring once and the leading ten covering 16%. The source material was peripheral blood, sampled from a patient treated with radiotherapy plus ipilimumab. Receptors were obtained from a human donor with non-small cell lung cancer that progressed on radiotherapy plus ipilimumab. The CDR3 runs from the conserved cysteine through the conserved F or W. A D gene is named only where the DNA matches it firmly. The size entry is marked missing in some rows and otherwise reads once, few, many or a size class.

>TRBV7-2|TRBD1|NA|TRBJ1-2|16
CASSLQGAGTNYGYTF
TGTGCCAGCAGCTTGCAGGGGGCAGGGACTAACTATGGCTACACCTTC
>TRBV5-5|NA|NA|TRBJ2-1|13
CASSSSDYNEQFF
TGTGCCAGCAGCTCTTCAGACTACAATGAGCAGTTCTTC
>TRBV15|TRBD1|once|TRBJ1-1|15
CATSEGGQANTEAFF
TGTGCCACCAGCGAGGGGGGACAGGCAAACACTGAAGCTTTCTTT
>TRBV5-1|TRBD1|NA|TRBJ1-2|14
CASSTGQTSVGYTF
TGCGCCAGCAGCACGGGACAGACGTCCGTTGGCTACACCTTC
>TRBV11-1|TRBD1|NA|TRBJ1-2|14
CASSPGQGNYGYTF
TGTGCCAGCAGCCCTGGACAGGGTAATTATGGCTACACCTTC
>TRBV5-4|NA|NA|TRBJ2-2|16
CASSREVTGYTGELFF
TGTGCCAGCAGCCGGGAGGTGACAGGATACACCGGGGAGCTGTTTTTT
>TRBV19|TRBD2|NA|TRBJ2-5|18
CASSKTPGLAGVGETQYF
TGTGCCAGTAGTAAAACTCCGGGACTAGCGGGAGTAGGGGAGACCCAGTACTTC
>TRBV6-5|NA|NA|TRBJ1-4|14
CASSYRSNNEKLFF
TGTGCCAGCAGTTACAGGAGTAACAATGAAAAACTGTTTTTT
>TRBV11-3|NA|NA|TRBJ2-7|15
CASSFPGSTRDEQYF
TGTGCCAGCAGCTTCCCCGGGAGTACGCGGGACGAGCAGTACTTC
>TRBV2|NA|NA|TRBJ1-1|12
CASSEVSGKAFF
TGTGCCAGCAGTGAAGTCTCAGGGAAAGCTTTCTTT
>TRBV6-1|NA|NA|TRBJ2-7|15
CASRSGHLLSYEQYF
TGTGCCAGCAGATCGGGACATCTGCTTTCCTACGAGCAGTACTTC
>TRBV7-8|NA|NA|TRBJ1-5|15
CASSLSDILGQPQHF
TGTGCCAGCAGCTTATCTGACATACTAGGTCAGCCCCAGCATTTT
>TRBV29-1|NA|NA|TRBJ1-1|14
CSVEDEARNTEAFF
TGCAGCGTTGAAGATGAAGCAAGAAACACTGAAGCTTTCTTT
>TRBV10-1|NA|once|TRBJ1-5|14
CASKPGHPSKPQHF
TGCGCCAGCAAACCGGGACACCCGTCAAAGCCCCAGCATTTT
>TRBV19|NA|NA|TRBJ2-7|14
CASKGRGFNGEQYF
TGTGCCAGTAAAGGACGGGGGTTTAACGGCGAGCAGTACTTC
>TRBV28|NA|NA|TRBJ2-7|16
CASSLSTVVGAYEQYF
TGTGCCAGCAGTTTATCTACGGTGGTGGGCGCTTACGAGCAGTACTTC
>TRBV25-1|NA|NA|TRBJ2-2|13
CASSEYFTGELFF
TGTGCCAGCAGTGAATATTTCACCGGGGAGCTGTTTTTT
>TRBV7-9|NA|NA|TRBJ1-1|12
CASSQSLVEAFF
TGTGCCAGCAGCCAATCCTTAGTTGAAGCTTTCTTT
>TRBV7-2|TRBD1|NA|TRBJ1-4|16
CASSPGQGATNEKLFF
TGTGCCAGCAGCCCGGGACAGGGAGCAACTAATGAAAAACTGTTTTTT
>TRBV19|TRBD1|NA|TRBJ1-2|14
CASTPGTANYGYTF
TGTGCCAGTACCCCTGGGACAGCTAACTATGGCTACACCTTC
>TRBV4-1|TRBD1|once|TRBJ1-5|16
CASRPTGDLSNQPQHF
TGCGCCAGCAGACCCACAGGGGATCTTAGCAATCAGCCCCAGCATTTT
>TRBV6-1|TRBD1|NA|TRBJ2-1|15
CASSEVQGFYNEQFF
TGTGCCAGCAGTGAGGTACAGGGGTTCTACAATGAGCAGTTCTTC
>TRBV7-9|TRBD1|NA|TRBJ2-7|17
CASSPGTGGELSYEQYF
TGTGCCAGCAGCCCCGGGACAGGGGGCGAGCTTTCCTACGAGCAGTACTTC
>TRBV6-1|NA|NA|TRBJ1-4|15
CASSEGGVTNEKLFF
TGTGCCAGCAGTGAGGGTGGGGTGACTAATGAAAAACTGTTTTTT
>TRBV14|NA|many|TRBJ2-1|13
CASSQGNRGEQFF
TGTGCCAGCAGCCAAGGGAATAGGGGCGAGCAGTTCTTC
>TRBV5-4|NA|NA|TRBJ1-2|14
CASSLMSGGGGYTF
TGTGCCAGCAGCTTGATGTCTGGGGGAGGAGGCTACACCTTC
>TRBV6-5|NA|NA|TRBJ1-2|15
CASSSPRRDGYGYTF
TGTGCCAGCAGTTCACCCCGCAGGGATGGCTATGGCTACACCTTC
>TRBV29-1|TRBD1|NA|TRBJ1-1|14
CSVERGQGNTEAFF
TGCAGCGTTGAACGGGGACAGGGTAACACTGAAGCTTTCTTT
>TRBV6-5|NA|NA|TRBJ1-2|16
CASSYRGQISNYGYTF
TGTGCCAGCAGTTACCGGGGTCAGATCTCTAACTATGGCTACACCTTC
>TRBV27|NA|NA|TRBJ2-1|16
CASSLFAITPYNEQFF
TGTGCCAGCAGTTTATTCGCGATTACACCCTACAATGAGCAGTTCTTC
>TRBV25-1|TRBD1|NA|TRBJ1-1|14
CASSASGGWTEAFF
TGTGCCAGCAGTGCTTCAGGGGGATGGACTGAAGCTTTCTTT
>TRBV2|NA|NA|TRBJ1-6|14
CASTVERVDSPLHF
TGTGCCAGCACGGTCGAGAGGGTGGATTCACCCCTCCACTTT
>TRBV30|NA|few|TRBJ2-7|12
CARAGPTYEQYF
TGTGCCCGGGCAGGCCCCACCTACGAGCAGTACTTC
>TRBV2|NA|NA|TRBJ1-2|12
CASSGPGYGYTF
TGTGCCAGCAGTGGTCCGGGCTATGGCTACACCTTC
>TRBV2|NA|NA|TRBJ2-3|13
CASTGGSTDTQYF
TGTGCCAGCACTGGGGGGAGCACAGATACGCAGTATTTT
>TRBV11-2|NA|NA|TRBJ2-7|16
CASSPYYGGDSYEQYF
TGTGCCAGCAGCCCCTACTACGGGGGCGACTCCTACGAGCAGTACTTC
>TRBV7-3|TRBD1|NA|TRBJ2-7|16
CASSPSGTGDSYEQYF
TGTGCCAGCAGCCCCTCGGGGACAGGGGACTCCTACGAGCAGTACTTC
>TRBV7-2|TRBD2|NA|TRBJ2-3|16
CASSLAWREPPDTQYF
TGTGCCAGCAGCTTAGCGTGGCGGGAGCCCCCAGATACGCAGTATTTT
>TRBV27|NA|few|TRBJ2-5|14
CASSPRGVRETQYF
TGTGCCAGCAGCCCCCGGGGCGTTAGGGAGACCCAGTACTTC
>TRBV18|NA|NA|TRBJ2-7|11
CASSLSYEQYF
TGTGCCAGCTCACTCTCCTACGAGCAGTACTTC
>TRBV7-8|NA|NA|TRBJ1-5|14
CASSFGPSNQPQHF
TGTGCCAGCAGCTTCGGCCCGAGCAATCAGCCCCAGCATTTT